This record looks at one TCR beta chain sequence and its context. A second PCR of about 6 to 11 cycles used a sample-barcoded 5' primer and a J-beta primer mix. Using its own MiXCR run on the 5' RACE reads, TCRdb lists one record per CDR3 protein. The profile shows under 750,000 distinct CDR3 sequences, 40% to 55% of them singletons. This sample stems from a study of blood T cells in healthy people across ages. Donation came from healthy Caucasian individuals in Russia who were aged roughly 6 to 100. Sequenced input: blood. The sequence derives from a man older than 75 in good health.

CDR3 sequence: CSARRGGVSDTQYF. CDR3 in DNA: TGCAGTGCTAGAAGGGGCGGGGTATCTGATACGCAGTATTTT. The chain uses TRBV20-1 and TRBJ2-3; maybe TRBD2 (6 bases). The V end lost 2 bases, the J end lost 6 bases, and 15 bases lay between the germline ends. CDR1 DFQATT and CDR2 SNEGSKA come from the germline V gene (reference sequence). The CDR3 totals 14 residues.